These 5 T cell receptor beta chains came from one sample sequenced in a study of technical replicates of blood from a handful of donors. Clones were read by immunoSEQ multiplex PCR, and TCRdb kept only the in-frame ones, dropping some. The profile covers approximately 92,000 clones, with roughly 96% appearing a single time and more than 0.2% taken by the ten largest. The source material was T cells isolated from PBMCs. All receptors derive from a human donor in good health.

This chain connects TRBV2 to TRBJ1-5, with D possibly matching TRBD1 (6 bases). The length of the CDR3 is 14 residues. In germline, CDR1 is SNHLY, CDR2 FYNNEI. The V gene lost 6 bases and the J gene lost 11 bases, with 20 bases spanning the gap. For the CDR3, the DNA is TGTGCCAGCAGAATGGAACCTCAGGGGTTATCCCAGCATTTT. Amino acids: CASRMEPQGLSQHF.

V gene TRBV27 combines with J gene TRBJ2-5; 12 bases fit TRBD1. This CDR3 is 15 amino acids long. V shed 8 bases, J shed 5 bases, and the junction held 9 bases outside the gene matches. CDR1 is MNHEY, CDR2 SMNVEV, per germline (reference sequence). In nucleotides, the CDR3 is TGTGCCAGCGCAAGCGGGACAGGGGGCGTCGAGACCCAGTACTTC. It encodes CASASGTGGVETQYF.

The chain couples TRBV19 to TRBJ2-5, with 11 bases aligning to TRBD2. This CDR3 contains 15 residues. The V and J ends lost 6 bases and 5 bases, in that order; junction bases with no gene match: 8. Looked up from germline, CDR1 is LNHDA and CDR2 is SQIVND (reference sequence). Here the CDR3 reads CASSILAGGMETQYF. DNA of the CDR3: TGTGCCAGTAGCATTCTAGCGGGAGGAATGGAGACCCAGTACTTC.

The chain employs TRBV7-2 and TRBJ2-1, with D perhaps matching TRBD2 (6 bases). The CDR3 has 16 amino acids. Germline V lookup: CDR1 SGHTA, CDR2 FQGNSA. The V end lost 1 base, the J end lost 14 bases, and 24 bases lay between the germline ends. The CDR3: CASSLGEGGLRMRKFF. The CDR3 nucleotides read TGTGCCAGCAGCTTAGGAGAGGGAGGACTGAGAATGAGGAAGTTCTTC.

The CDR3 reads CASSSTNTDTEAFF. CDR3 coding DNA: TGCGCCAGCAGCTCGACTAACACGGACACTGAAGCTTTCTTT. The chain combines TRBV5-1 with TRBJ1-1, with D unresolved. The CDR3 runs 14 residues. CDR1 SGHRS and CDR2 YFSETQ come from the germline V gene. The V gene lost 3 bases and the J gene lost 3 bases, with 12 bases spanning the gap.